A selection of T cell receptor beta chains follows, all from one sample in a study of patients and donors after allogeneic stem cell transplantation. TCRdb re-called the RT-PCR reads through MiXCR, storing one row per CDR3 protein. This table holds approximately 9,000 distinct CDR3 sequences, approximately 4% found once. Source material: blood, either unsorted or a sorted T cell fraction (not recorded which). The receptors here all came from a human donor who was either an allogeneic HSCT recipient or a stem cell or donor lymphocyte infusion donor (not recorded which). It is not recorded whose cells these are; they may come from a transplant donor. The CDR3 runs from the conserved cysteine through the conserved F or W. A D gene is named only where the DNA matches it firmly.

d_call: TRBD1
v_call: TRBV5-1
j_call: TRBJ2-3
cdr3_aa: CASSLAGQGAQDTQYF

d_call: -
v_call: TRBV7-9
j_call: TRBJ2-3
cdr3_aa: CASSLKGLKDTQYF

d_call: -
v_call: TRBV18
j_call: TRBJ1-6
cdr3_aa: CASSSGTVDPLHF

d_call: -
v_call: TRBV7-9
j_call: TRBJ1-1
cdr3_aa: CASSSWTHEAFF

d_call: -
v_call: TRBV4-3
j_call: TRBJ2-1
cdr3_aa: CASSQATQRSEQFF

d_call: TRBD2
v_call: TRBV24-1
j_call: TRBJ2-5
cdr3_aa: CATSEVSSGRVETQYF

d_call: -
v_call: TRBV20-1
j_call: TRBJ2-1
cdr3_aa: CSATAPGRSAYNEQFF

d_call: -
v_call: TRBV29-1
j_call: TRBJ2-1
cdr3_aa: CSVEASYNEQFF

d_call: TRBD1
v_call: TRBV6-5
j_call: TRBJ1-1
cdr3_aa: CASRSGTGRVNTEAFF

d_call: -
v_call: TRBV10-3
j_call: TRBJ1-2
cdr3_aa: CASSTGSHGYTF

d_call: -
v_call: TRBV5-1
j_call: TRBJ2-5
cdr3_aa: CASSGGDLGVKTQYF

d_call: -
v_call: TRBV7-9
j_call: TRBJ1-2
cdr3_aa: CASSPTRIRGNYGYTF

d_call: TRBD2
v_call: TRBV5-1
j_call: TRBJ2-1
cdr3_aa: CASSLQPPSGITHEQFF

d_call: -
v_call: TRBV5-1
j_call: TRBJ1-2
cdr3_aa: CASSLSPAGLGYGYTF

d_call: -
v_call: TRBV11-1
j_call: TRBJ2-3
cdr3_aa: CASSFFGVKTDTQYF

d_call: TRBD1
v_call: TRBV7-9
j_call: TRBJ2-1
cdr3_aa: CASSPPDRDDEQFF

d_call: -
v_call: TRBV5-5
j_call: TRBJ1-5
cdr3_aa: CASSYTFRVSNQPQHF

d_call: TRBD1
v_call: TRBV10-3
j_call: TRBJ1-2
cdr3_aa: CAISDIGGSVYGYTF

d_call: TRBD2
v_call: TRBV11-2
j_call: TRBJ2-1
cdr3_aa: CASSLGLVNEQFF

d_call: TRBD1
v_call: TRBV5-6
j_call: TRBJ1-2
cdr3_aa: CASSRDRGYGYTF

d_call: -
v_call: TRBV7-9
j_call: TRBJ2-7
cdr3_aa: CASSGGPTGEQYF

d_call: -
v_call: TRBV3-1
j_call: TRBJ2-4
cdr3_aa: CASSYQGIAKNIQYF

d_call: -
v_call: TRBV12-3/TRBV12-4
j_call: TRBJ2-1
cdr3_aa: CASSRQSYNEQFF

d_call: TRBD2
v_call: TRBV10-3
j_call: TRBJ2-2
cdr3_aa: CAISEPSGGLDTGELFF

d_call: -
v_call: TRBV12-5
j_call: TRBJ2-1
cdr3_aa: CASGRPSYNEQFF

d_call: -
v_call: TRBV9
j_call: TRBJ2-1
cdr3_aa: CASSLGGAGVYEQFF

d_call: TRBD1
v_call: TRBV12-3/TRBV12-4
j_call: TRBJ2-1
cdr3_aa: CASSYMTGSHNEQFF

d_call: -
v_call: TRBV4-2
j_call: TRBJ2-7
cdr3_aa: CASSQAGAYEQYF

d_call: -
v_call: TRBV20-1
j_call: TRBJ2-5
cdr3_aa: CSARAGETQYF

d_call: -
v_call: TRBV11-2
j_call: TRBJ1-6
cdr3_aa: CASSLVVGETLHF

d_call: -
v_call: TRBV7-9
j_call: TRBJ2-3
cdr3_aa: CASQDRGAAGPTVDTQYF

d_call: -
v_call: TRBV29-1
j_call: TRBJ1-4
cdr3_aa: CSVGGPHNEKLFF

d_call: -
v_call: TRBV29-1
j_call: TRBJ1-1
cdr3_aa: CSVDGGGTEAFF

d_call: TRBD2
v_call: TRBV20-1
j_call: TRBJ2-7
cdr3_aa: CSARAPGGLKQYF

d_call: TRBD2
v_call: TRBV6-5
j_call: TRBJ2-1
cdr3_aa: CASSFIAGVGDEQFF

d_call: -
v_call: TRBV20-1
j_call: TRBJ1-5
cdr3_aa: CSARGGLPGQPQHF

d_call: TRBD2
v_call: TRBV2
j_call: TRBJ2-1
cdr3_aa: CASSSLAGGGTSYNEQFF

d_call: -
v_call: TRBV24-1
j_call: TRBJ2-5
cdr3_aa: CATSDGYETQYF

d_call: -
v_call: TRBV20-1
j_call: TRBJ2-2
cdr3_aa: CSASGSVYTGELFF

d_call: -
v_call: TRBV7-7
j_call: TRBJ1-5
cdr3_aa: CASSLAPDQPQHF

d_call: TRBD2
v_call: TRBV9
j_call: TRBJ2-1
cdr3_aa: CASSQASGRWNEQFF

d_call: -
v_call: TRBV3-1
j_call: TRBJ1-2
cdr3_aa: CASSQDLSNRPYGYTF

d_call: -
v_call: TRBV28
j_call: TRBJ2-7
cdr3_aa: CASSLGSSYEQYF

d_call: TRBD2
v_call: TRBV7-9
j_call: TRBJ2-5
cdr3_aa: CASTSWGGQETQYF

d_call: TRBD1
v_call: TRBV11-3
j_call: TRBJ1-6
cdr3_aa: CASSPDRDNSPLHF

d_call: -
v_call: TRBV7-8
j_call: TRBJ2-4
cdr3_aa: CASSLTRGPNIQYF

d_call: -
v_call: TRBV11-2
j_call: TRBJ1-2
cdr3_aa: CASSLVGYYGYTF

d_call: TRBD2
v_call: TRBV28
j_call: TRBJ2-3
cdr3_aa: CASSFYLAGLDTQYF

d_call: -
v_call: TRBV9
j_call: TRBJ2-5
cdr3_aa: CASSVAYGHQYF

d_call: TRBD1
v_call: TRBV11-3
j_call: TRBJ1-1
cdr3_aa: CASSPNRGVVGTEAFF

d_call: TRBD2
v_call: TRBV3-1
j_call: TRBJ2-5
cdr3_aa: CASTSAGVRQETQYF

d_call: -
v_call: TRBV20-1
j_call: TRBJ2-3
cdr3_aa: CSAARAGPNTQYF

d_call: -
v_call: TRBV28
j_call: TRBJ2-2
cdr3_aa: CAIPGDYTGELFF

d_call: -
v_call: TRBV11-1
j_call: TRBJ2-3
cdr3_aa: CASSLVGLTLIDTQYF

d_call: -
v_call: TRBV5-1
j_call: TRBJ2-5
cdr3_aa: CASSRQGRETQYF

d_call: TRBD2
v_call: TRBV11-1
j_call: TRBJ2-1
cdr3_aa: CASSLALAGVIRGQFF

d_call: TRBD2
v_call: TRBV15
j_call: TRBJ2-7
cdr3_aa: CATSREREGYEQYF